These 5 T cell receptor beta chains were sequenced from one sample in a study of OX40 agonist ivuxolimab in advanced cancers. Using immunoSEQ multiplex PCR, the repertoire was profiled, and TCRdb retains in-frame clones only, with some absent. The sample lists some 42,000 clones, 75% to 90% occurring once. Sequenced here: CD4+ or CD8+ T cells sorted from blood, sampled in a trial of the OX40 agonist ivuxolimab. The source is an adult with an advanced solid tumor such as melanoma, head and neck, liver or kidney cancer.

The count of this clone is one. The V gene is TRBV27, the J gene TRBJ2-2; tentative D call: TRBD2 (6 bases). The germline CDR1 and CDR2 sequences are MNHEY and SMNVEV (reference sequence). CDR3 length equals 12 residues. Trimming took off 8 bases at V and 4 bases at J, with 8 bases between the two ends. CDR3 amino acids: CASGDFTGELFF. The CDR3 DNA is TGTGCCAGCGGGGACTTCACCGGGGAGCTGTTTTTT.

V gene TRBV28 combines with J gene TRBJ2-7; 8 bases agree with TRBD1. CDR3 length equals 16 residues. V was clipped by 6 bases and J by 0 bases; unmatched bases: 10. Germline V gives CDR1 MDHEN, CDR2 SYDVKM. The CDR3 bases are TGTGCCAGCAGCCACCGAGGGACAGGCCGCTCCTACGAGCAGTACTTC. This sequence encodes CASSHRGTGRSYEQYF.

The chain carries TRBV5-4 and TRBJ2-1, with unresolved D. Germline values: CDR1 SGHNT, CDR2 YYREEE (reference sequence). The CDR3 contains 13 residues. V lost 2 bases and J lost 3, with 6 bases in between. The CDR3 nucleotides are TGTGCCAGCAGCTTTGCAGGCTACAATGAGCAGTTCTTC. The encoded protein is CASSFAGYNEQFF.

The chain joins TRBV7-9 to TRBJ1-2, with no clear D. The length of the CDR3 is 16 residues. Trimming took off 5 bases at V and 4 bases at J, with 20 bases between the two ends. Looked up from germline, CDR1 is SEHNR and CDR2 is FQNEAQ (reference sequence). CDR3 protein: CASSARGYHETYGYTF. The CDR3 region has the DNA TGTGCCAGCAGCGCTCGTGGATACCATGAGACCTATGGCTACACCTTC.

CDR3 coding DNA: TGTGCCAGTAGCCTCGGGCAGGGCAATCAGCCCCAGCATTTT. Translation: CASSLGQGNQPQHF. V and J are TRBV19 and TRBJ1-5; D remains ambiguous. This CDR3 is 14 amino acids long. Germline CDR1 and CDR2: LNHDA and SQIVND (reference sequence). Deletions cut 6 bases from V and 2 bases from J, with 11 bases between.